This T cell receptor beta chain was identified during a study of control samples from healthy donors and cancer patients. Sequencing used immunoSEQ multiplex PCR; TCRdb keeps in-frame clones, though not all of them. The sample contains 130,000 or so clones, roughly 84% of which appear only once. The CDR3 runs 15 residues. Trimming left V 2 bases short and J 1 base short, with 13 bases between. The germline gives CDR1 SGHNT, CDR2 YYREEE (reference sequence). This chain links TRBV5-4 with TRBJ2-7; D remains unclear. This TCR derives from a man aged 40-49 years in good health. The sequencing input was blood. The CDR3 DNA reads as TGTGCCAGCAGCTTTGGTGGAGACTCTTCCTACGAGCAGTACTTC. Its protein is CASSFGGDSSYEQYF. Looking up the rest from reference TRBV5-4 and TRBJ2-7 gives the full variable domain: ETGVTQSPTHLIKTRGQQVTLRCSSQSGHNTVSWYQQALGQGPQFIFQYYREEENGRGNFPPRFSGLQFPNYSSELNVNALELDDSALYLCASSFGGDSSYEQYFGPGTRLTVT.